The source of this T cell receptor beta chain is a study of blood T cell repertoires in COVID-19 (dated by TCRdb to the early 2020s). The study in broad terms: Samples from collaborators originated in the United States, Italy and Spain and spanned both the acute and convalescent phases of COVID-19. Nearly every sample came with metadata listing a de-identified subject ID, COVID-19 status, age in years and sex. The repertoires were released in a freely available public database intended as a resource for research on the immune response to SARS-CoV-2. HLA class I and class II types, where available, came from metadata supplied by the sample provider rather than from assay-based typing. The prospective study material was composed of cDNA or gDNA derived from T cells, B-cell-depleted T cells, or PBMCs. Samples were obtained from the ongoing ImmuneRACE study (first 160 participants) and from about 1,300 subjects provided by 6 global collaborators. Deeply sampled blood TCRbeta repertoires from subjects exposed to, actively infected with, or recovered from COVID-19 were included in the dataset.

General findings and caveats noted by the study authors: The amount of clinical and demographic metadata varied by source and participant and was provided uncurated.

Details on this clone: No cognate antigen has been identified for it. Qualities for individual bases were not recorded, and no much larger clone is one base off.

Collaborating institutions collected whole blood in K2EDTA tubes following their own protocols. For TCRbeta analysis, collaborators shipped samples in one of three forms: frozen whole blood, isolated PBMCs, or DNA extracted from either of those sample types. The immunoSEQ Assay, a bias-controlled multiplex PCR, was used to amplify TCRbeta CDR3 regions from genomic DNA. The paper's processing steps were these. Nucleated cell counts per sample were estimated from amplification of reference gene primers within the assay. Sequence reads were collapsed and filtered to measure the absolute abundance of every unique TCRbeta CDR3 rearrangement. Productive Simpson clonality was computed per sample as the square root of Simpson's diversity index over productive rearrangements. What TCRdb holds here is the immuneACCESS table cut down to in-frame rearrangements. Part of the clones is not present; checked against another copy, under half of the missing clones reflect an unresolved V gene, and the others are unexplained. Clone size and V and J calls were adopted from that table, with D and trimming inferred from the DNA. Present in this sample are some 70,000 clones, around 84% of which were seen just once. The leading ten clones occupy roughly 0.83% of the sample.

Specimen: peripheral blood. This TCR derives from a woman in her seventies with acute or convalescent COVID-19.

The DNA sequence is given as TGCGCCAGCAGAAACACAGGGAGCGTTGAAGCTTTCTTT. This translates into CASRNTGSVEAFF. The chain joins TRBV5-1 to TRBJ1-1; a tentative D call is TRBD1 (6 bases match). Trimming at the junction amounts to 5 bases on V and 7 bases on J, and the germline ends lie 15 bases apart. Including the terminal cysteine and phenylalanine, the CDR3 comprises 13 residues. The entry retains the CDR3 DNA only, 39 bases that are in frame from base 1. The CDR1 and CDR2 encoded by the germline V gene are SGHRS and YFSETQ.